The 32 T cell receptor beta chains listed next were all sequenced from one sample in a study of T cell changes during pregnancy in multiple sclerosis. Repertoires were generated with immunoSEQ multiplex PCR, while TCRdb's copy carries only in-frame clones and drops some. The table records 100,000 or so clones, approximately 92% of them present only once. This specimen consisted of peripheral blood, obtained in the second trimester of pregnancy. The receptors were gathered from a female donor with multiple sclerosis, enrolled in a pregnancy study.

The CDR3 region is CASTRGGGVSYEQYF. CDR3 nucleotides: TGTGCCAGCACCAGGGGTGGGGGAGTATCCTACGAGCAGTACTTC. The chain joins TRBV28 to TRBJ2-7; weak D call: TRBD1 (6 bases). From germline, CDR1 is MDHEN and CDR2 SYDVKM. The CDR3 covers 15 residues. Trimming took 7 bases from V and 1 from J, leaving 17 bases between them.

The chain combines TRBV5-5 with TRBJ2-7; no clear D. The CDR3 runs to 13 residues. Germline V gene sequence: CDR1 SGHKS, CDR2 YYEKEE (reference sequence). Trimming took 0 bases from V and 4 from J, leaving 8 bases between them. CDR3 sequence (DNA): TGTGCCAGCAGCTTGGCCGATAGATACGAGCAGTACTTC. Translation: CASSLADRYEQYF. The variable domain in full, with the rest retrieved from reference TRBV5-5 and TRBJ2-7, is DAGVTQSPTHLIKTRGQQVTLRCSPISGHKSVSWYQQVLGQGPQFIFQYYEKEERGRGNFPDRFSARQFPNYSSELNVNALLLGDSALYLCASSLADRYEQYFGPGTRLTVT.

The chain is built from TRBV2 and TRBJ2-2; 10 bases line up with TRBD2. The length of the CDR3 is 14 residues. V lost 7 bases and J lost 10; bases outside the gene matches: 9. Germline V gene lookup returns CDR1 SNHLY and CDR2 FYNNEI. The chain's CDR3 is CASTPGTSVAELFF. The CDR3 DNA reads as TGTGCCAGCACTCCCGGGACTAGCGTTGCGGAGCTGTTTTTT.

The CDR3 bases are TGTGCCAGCAGCTTGAGTAATAGCGGGAGGGCCTACGAGCAGTACTTC. Protein sequence: CASSLSNSGRAYEQYF. The rearrangement links TRBV5-6 to TRBJ2-7, with 11 bases identical to TRBD2. CDR1 SGHDT and CDR2 YYEEEE come from the germline V gene. The junction had 5 bases not matched to a gene; V was cut back by 1 base and J by 2 bases. The CDR3 loop spans 16 amino acids.

The gene calls are TRBV7-9 and TRBJ2-7; 9 bases fit TRBD2. V shed 5 bases, J shed 8 bases, and the junction held 16 bases outside the gene matches. This CDR3 is 16 amino acids long. Per the germline V gene, CDR1 is SEHNR and CDR2 is FQNEAQ (reference sequence). This chain's CDR3 is CASSLEPGLAGLQQYF. CDR3 nucleotide sequence: TGTGCCAGCAGCCTAGAACCGGGGCTAGCGGGACTACAGCAGTACTTC.

The chain has TRBV27 and TRBJ2-7; no definite D call. V was cut by 0 bases and J by 2 bases, with 14 bases left in between. The CDR3 has 16 amino acids. Germline V lookup: CDR1 MNHEY, CDR2 SMNVEV (reference sequence). In DNA, the CDR3 is TGTGCCAGCAGTTTATCCCGGGTTTCGCCCCCCTACGAGCAGTACTTC. Translation: CASSLSRVSPPYEQYF.

A single count supports this clone. V usage is TRBV6-1 and J usage is TRBJ2-7, with a possible D match to TRBD1 (6 bases). The V and J ends lost 6 bases and 6 bases respectively, with 21 bases between them. The CDR3 has 15 residues. Looked up from germline, CDR1 is MNHNS and CDR2 is SASEGT. The CDR3, as DNA: TGTGCCAGCAGCTCTACAGGGAGTCTATTACGCGAGCAGTACTTC. As protein: CASSSTGSLLREQYF.

The chain links TRBV2 to TRBJ1-3; D is perhaps TRBD1 (5 bases). CDR3 length: 14 residues. From germline, CDR1 is SNHLY and CDR2 FYNNEI. Trimming removed 5 bases at V and 6 bases at J, with 14 bases between. CDR3 nucleotides: TGTGCCAGCAGTTTACCGGGACTGCCAAACACCATATATTTT. It encodes CASSLPGLPNTIYF.

CDR3 protein: CASSPTVAPNEQFF. The CDR3 nucleotides are TGTGCCAGCAGCCCCACGGTAGCACCCAATGAGCAGTTCTTC. The chain joins TRBV14 to TRBJ2-1; D remains unclear. CDR3 size: 14 residues. The V end was cut by 4 bases, the J end by 6 bases, with 13 bases between. Germline CDR1 SGHDN, CDR2 FVKESK.

The chain employs TRBV18 and TRBJ2-1; 8 bases are a match to TRBD2. This CDR3 spans 14 amino acids. Germline V gene lookup returns CDR1 KGHSH and CDR2 LQKENI. Trimming cost V 3 bases and J 8 bases; bases outside gene matches: 6. For the CDR3, the DNA is TGTGCCAGCTCACCGGGACTAGGAGGGGATGAGCAGTTCTTC. As protein: CASSPGLGGDEQFF.

This rearrangement joins TRBV11-2 to TRBJ2-6, with a possible D match to TRBD1 (6 bases). The length of the CDR3 is 18 residues. Germline V gene sequence: CDR1 SGHAT, CDR2 FQNNGV. Trimming stripped 6 bases from V and 2 bases from J, with 20 bases between. CDR3: CASSPLGQGSAGANVLTF. CDR3 nucleotide sequence: TGTGCCAGCAGTCCCCTAGGGCAGGGGAGTGCTGGGGCCAACGTCCTGACTTTC.

The chain recombines TRBV28 with TRBJ2-1; D gene uncertain. This CDR3 comprises 11 residues. V was trimmed by 3 bases and J by 10 bases, leaving 7 bases between them. The germline CDR1 and CDR2 sequences are MDHEN and SYDVKM. Written as DNA, the CDR3 is TGTGCCAGCAGTTTCTGGCGGGAGCAGTTCTTC. The encoded protein is CASSFWREQFF.

In its sample, this clone was seen once. The gene calls are TRBV30 and TRBJ1-2; the D gene is possibly TRBD1 (5 bases). V lost 5 bases to trimming and J lost 7 bases, with 8 bases between them. This CDR3 region has 10 residues. The germline V gene encodes CDR1 GTSNPN and CDR2 SVGIG (reference sequence). CDR3 amino acids: CAWGAAGYTF. The CDR3 DNA reads as TGTGCCTGGGGGGCGGCTGGCTACACCTTC. The variable domain in full, with the rest retrieved from reference TRBV30 and TRBJ1-2, is SQTIHQWPATLVQPVGSPLSLECTVEGTSNPNLYWYRQAAGRGLQLLFYSVGIGQISSEVPQNLSASRPQDRQFILSSKKLLLSDSGFYLCAWGAAGYTFGSGTRLTVV.

DNA of the CDR3: TGTGCCAGCAGTTCCAGGGGGGCGGCCAAAAACATTCAGTACTTC. This codes for CASSSRGAAKNIQYF. The V gene is TRBV28, the J gene TRBJ2-4; TRBD1 might be the D (7 bases). V was pared by 4 bases and J by 1 base, with 11 bases between. The CDR3 has 15 residues. Germline lookup yields CDR1 MDHEN and CDR2 SYDVKM.

The V call is TRBV19, the J call TRBJ2-1; TRBD2 matches 10 bases. The CDR3 covers 19 residues. The V gene's germline CDR1 is LNHDA and CDR2 SQIVND (reference sequence). The V and J ends lost 5 bases and 0 bases, in that order; junction bases with no gene match: 13. DNA for the CDR3: TGTGCCAGTAGTTCCCTTAATCCCATAGCGGGAGGCTCCTACAATGAGCAGTTCTTC. This translates into CASSSLNPIAGGSYNEQFF. The full variable domain, its missing parts supplied by reference TRBV19 and TRBJ2-1, is DGGITQSPKYLFRKEGQNVTLSCEQNLNHDAMYWYRQDPGQGLRLIYYSQIVNDFQKGDIAEGYSVSREKKESFPLTVTSAQKNPTAFYLCASSSLNPIAGGSYNEQFFGPGTRLTVL.

The genes are TRBV6-5 and TRBJ2-7; a weak D match, TRBD2 (6 bases). The germline V and J ends were trimmed by 4 bases and 6 bases, with 13 bases remaining between them. Germline CDR1 MNHEY, CDR2 SVGAGI. This CDR3 comprises 13 residues. The CDR3 bases are TGTGCCAGCAGTTGGGGTTCGGAGGGCGAGCAGTACTTC. Protein: CASSWGSEGEQYF.

The gene calls are TRBV5-6 and TRBJ2-1, with D maybe TRBD1 (6 bases). Germline-derived CDR1 and CDR2 are SGHDT and YYEEEE. V was cut by 4 bases and J by 5 bases, with 13 bases left in between. The CDR3 is 14 residues long. CDR3 protein: CASSLDSFDNEQFF. Written as DNA, the CDR3 is TGTGCCAGCAGCCTGGACAGTTTTGACAATGAGCAGTTCTTC.

The CDR3 protein is CASSLGGQGGMNTEAFF. CDR3 bases: TGTGCCAGCAGCTTGGGCGGACAGGGTGGGATGAACACTGAAGCTTTCTTT. The J gene is TRBJ1-1, the V gene TRBV5-4, with 8 bases lining up with TRBD1. The germline V gene has CDR1 SGHNT and CDR2 YYREEE (reference sequence). The V and J ends lost 0 bases and 0 bases, in that order; junction bases with no gene match: 7. The CDR3 totals 17 residues.

This rearrangement joins TRBV29-1 to TRBJ1-1, with 8 nucleotides matching TRBD1. CDR1 is SQVTM and CDR2 is ANQGSEA in the germline V gene. V lost 6 bases to trimming and J lost 5 bases; unmatched junction nucleotides: 14. The CDR3 is 15 residues long. CDR3 in amino acids: CSVLTDRGRYTEAFF. In DNA form, the CDR3 reads TGCAGCGTCCTAACTGACAGGGGCCGGTATACTGAAGCTTTCTTT.

The chain joins TRBV7-8 to TRBJ1-4; the match to TRBD1 covers 7 bases. The CDR3 is 17 amino acids. The germline V gene has CDR1 SGHVS and CDR2 FQNEAQ. V gave up 4 bases and J gave up 5 bases; unmatched junction bases: 13. CDR3 coding DNA: TGTGCCAGCAGCTCCGAGCTGGCGGGACAGCCCAATGAAAAACTGTTTTTT. It is translated as CASSSELAGQPNEKLFF.

The chain combines TRBV27 with TRBJ2-7; possible D gene TRBD2, 6 bases. CDR3 length: 15 amino acids. V lost 2 bases and J 5 bases, leaving 16 bases between the germline ends. Germline values: CDR1 MNHEY, CDR2 SMNVEV (reference sequence). The CDR3 bases are TGTGCCAGCAGTTTAGGGGCTAGCGACCACAACGAGCAGTACTTC. Protein: CASSLGASDHNEQYF.

The gene calls are TRBV7-8 and TRBJ2-2, with 9 bases identical to TRBD1. The germline V gene has CDR1 SGHVS and CDR2 FQNEAQ. The CDR3 is 15 amino acids. J gave up 6 bases and V 1 base, and 3 bases lay outside the gene matches. The CDR3, as DNA: TGTGCCAGCAGCTTAGGGGACAGGGAGGCCGGGGAGCTGTTTTTT. This encodes CASSLGDREAGELFF.

The chain couples TRBV5-4 to TRBJ1-4; 9 bases agree with TRBD1. The trim removed 1 base at V and 8 bases at J, leaving 6 bases unmatched. CDR3 length equals 15 residues. Germline-derived CDR1 and CDR2 are SGHNT and YYREEE (reference sequence). The CDR3 region is CASSLRTGAGEKLFF. CDR3 in DNA: TGTGCCAGCAGCTTGAGGACAGGGGCAGGGGAAAAACTGTTTTTT.

This rearrangement joins TRBV6-4 to TRBJ2-1, with D possibly TRBD1 on 5 matching bases. The CDR3 sequence is 16 residues long. V shed 2 bases and J shed 2 bases, with 13 bases lying between them. Germline CDR1 MRHNA, CDR2 SNTAGT. CDR3 DNA sequence: TGTGCCAGCAGTGACAGGTGGGGCGACCCCTACAATGAGCAGTTCTTC. It translates to CASSDRWGDPYNEQFF.

The V and J genes are TRBV7-2 and TRBJ2-5; TRBD2 is a possible D gene (5 bases). V dropped 4 bases and J dropped 2 bases, with 14 bases sitting between them. Germline V gene lookup returns CDR1 SGHTA and CDR2 FQGNSA. The length of the CDR3 is 15 residues. CDR3 nucleotides: TGTGCCAGCAGCTCCGGACTCTTCACACAAGAGACCCAGTACTTC. It codes for CASSSGLFTQETQYF.

V gene TRBV6-4 combines with J gene TRBJ2-7; D perhaps matches TRBD1 (5 bases). The germline V gene encodes CDR1 MRHNA and CDR2 SNTAGT. This CDR3 has 13 amino acids. V was pared by 5 bases and J by 5 bases, with 13 bases between. The CDR3 sequence is CASSLRLGDEQYF. In DNA form, the CDR3 reads TGTGCCAGCAGTCTTAGATTAGGGGACGAGCAGTACTTC.

V is TRBV10-3 and J is TRBJ2-1, with D hard to call. CDR1 is ENHRY and CDR2 is SYGVKD in the germline V gene. CDR3 length: 12 residues. V was trimmed by 6 bases and J by 10 bases, leaving 13 bases between them. CDR3 nucleotides: TGTGCCATCAGCGGTTACCTTGCCGAGCAGTTCTTC. It is translated as CAISGYLAEQFF.

This clone was counted only a few times. The chain employs TRBV6-6 and TRBJ1-1; the D is unclear. The CDR3 has 14 residues. The germline V gene encodes CDR1 MNHNY and CDR2 SVGAGI (reference sequence). Trimming shortened V by 6 bases and J by 4 bases, and 15 bases separated the two germline ends. The CDR3 coding sequence is TGTGCCAGCAGCGGCGGGCCTCCTCCCACTGAAGCTTTCTTT. Translating gives CASSGGPPPTEAFF.

This sequence joins TRBV6-1 and TRBJ2-5; TRBD1 matches 7 bases. The end of the DNA is better explained by TRBJ2-7, so the J call may be wrong. The germline CDR1 and CDR2 sequences are MNHNS and SASEGT. This CDR3 spans 14 amino acids. The CDR3 protein is CASSEGDSSYEQYF. In DNA form, the CDR3 reads TGTGCCAGCAGTGAAGGGGACAGCTCCTACGAGCAGTACTTC.

The chain has TRBV5-6 and TRBJ2-3, with 14 nucleotides matching TRBD2. With V trimmed by 2 bases and J by 6 bases, 2 bases remained unmatched. The CDR3 is 15 residues long. Per germline, CDR1 SGHDT and CDR2 YYEEEE. For the CDR3, the DNA is TGTGCCAGCAGCTTCGGGACTAGCGGGAGTGATACGCAGTATTTT. Translating it yields CASSFGTSGSDTQYF.

V and J are TRBV5-1 and TRBJ2-1; TRBD2 matches 10 bases. V shed 4 bases, J shed 6 bases, and the junction held 4 bases outside the gene matches. This CDR3 comprises 14 residues. The germline V gene encodes CDR1 SGHRS and CDR2 YFSETQ. CDR3 sequence reads: CASSPGTSANEQFF. CDR3 DNA sequence: TGCGCCAGCAGCCCCGGGACTAGCGCCAATGAGCAGTTCTTC.

This sequence joins TRBV7-9 and TRBJ1-3; tentative D call: TRBD1 (5 bases). Germline V lookup: CDR1 SEHNR, CDR2 FQNEAQ (reference sequence). V lost 4 bases and J lost 0, with 13 bases in between. This CDR3 has 16 residues. In nucleotides, the CDR3 is TGTGCCAGCAGCTCTTATGACAGTAACTCTGGAAACACCATATATTTT. Translating it yields CASSSYDSNSGNTIYF.